One T cell receptor (beta chain) is described in this entry. The antigen is unknown. This CDR3 comprises 15 residues. Germline V gives CDR1 KGHSH, CDR2 LQKENI. Trimming removed 0 bases at V and 7 bases at J, with 12 bases between. This specimen belongs to a study of beta chain features in type 1 diabetes. Study context: Across all samples, some 98 million sorted cells were examined. Study results and limitations: The analysis here could not establish whether HLA type shapes TCRB rearrangement. Naive, central memory and regulatory TCRB repertoires appeared more similar among patients than healthy donors.

CD45RO/CCR7/CD25/CD127/CD95/CD27 separated CD4+ naive, central memory, regulatory and stem cell-like memory cells by sorting. The study reverse transcribed the entire isolated RNA, so it sequenced expressed TCRB transcripts. Generated by immunoSEQ multiplex PCR, the TCRdb table keeps only in-frame clones and is missing some. The sample has fewer than 500,000 clones; more than 11% are singletons. The sample was naive CD4+ T cells from blood. This sequence was found in a man aged 30 to 39 in good health. The rearrangement links TRBV18 to TRBJ2-2, with D possibly matching TRBD1 (6 bases). The CDR3 DNA reads as TGTGCCAGCTCACCACCGAATCAGGGGTACGGGGAGCTGTTTTTT. This encodes CASSPPNQGYGELFF.